Listed here is a single T cell receptor beta chain. The antigen remains undetermined. Trimming stripped 0 bases from V and 6 bases from J, with 9 bases between. CDR3 length: 14 amino acids. CDR1 is LNHNV, CDR2 YYDKDF, per germline (reference sequence). This sample is part of a study of cytotoxic CD8 clonotypes in ibrutinib-treated CLL. Background on the study: Within the patient group, eleven to twelve were relapsed/refractory and 15 treatment-naive, and around 17 were IGHV unmutated.

Measured with immunoSEQ multiplex PCR; TCRdb has only the in-frame clones, and not every one. The sample carries about 68,000 clones, about 64% recorded once. TCR beta libraries used about 2 micrograms of DNA from cryopreserved PBMCs. Study-level findings and limits: Contraction or stability on treatment characterized the public clonotypes, which were uncommon. Clonality grew at ibrutinib response; at progression, it decreased back toward baseline.

The chain carries TRBV15 and TRBJ2-1; D unclear. Material: PBMCs, obtained after 12 months of ibrutinib treatment. This TCR came from a human donor with chronic lymphocytic leukemia. In DNA, the CDR3 is TGTGCCACCAGCAGAGATAAACCGCTCAATGAGCAGTTCTTC. This encodes CATSRDKPLNEQFF.